The 30 T cell receptor beta chains presented below share a single source sample, sequenced in a study of cytomegalovirus exposure and HLA in healthy donors. Amplification used 60 Vbeta primers and 13 Jbeta primers. Measured with immunoSEQ multiplex PCR; TCRdb has only the in-frame clones, and not every one. The sample has about 150,000 clones; under 80% are singletons. The sample consisted of PBMCs. The receptors here all came from a young man in good health and CMV-seropositive.

The chain joins TRBV9 to TRBJ2-7, with TRBD1 as a possible D gene (6 bases). This CDR3 is built from 16 residues. The V end lost 0 bases, the J end lost 5 bases, and 18 bases lay between the germline ends. Germline V gene lookup returns CDR1 SGDLS and CDR2 YYNGEE. The CDR3 is CASSVGGQPGSHEQYF. CDR3 coding DNA: TGTGCCAGCAGCGTAGGTGGACAGCCCGGCAGCCACGAGCAGTACTTC.

This clone has only a few counts. The gene calls are TRBV14 and TRBJ2-7; tentatively, D is TRBD2 (5 bases). Germline V gives CDR1 SGHDN, CDR2 FVKESK. The CDR3 length is 14 residues. V was shortened by 6 bases and J by 2 bases, with 14 bases between the two germline ends. CDR3 in amino acids: CASSQLGVTYEQYF. In DNA, the CDR3 is TGTGCCAGCAGTCAACTGGGAGTGACCTACGAGCAGTACTTC.

As concerns this clone: At one boundary the junction diverges from the germline segment, which might be a read error. The V call is TRBV14, the J call TRBJ2-3; maybe TRBD1 (5 bases). The CDR3 totals 16 residues. Germline V CDR1 and CDR2: SGHDN, FVKESK. In DNA form, the CDR3 reads TGTGCCAGCAGCCAAAGGCAGGGAAGGGGCACTGATACGCAGTATTTT. It encodes CASSQRQGRGTDTQYF.

This sequence joins TRBV7-6 and TRBJ2-2, with TRBD1 identical over 8 bases. The CDR3 spans 16 residues. Germline V gene data show CDR1 as SGHVS and CDR2 as FNYEAQ. Germline trimming cut 3 bases from V and 5 bases from J; bases unmatched to any gene: 8. The DNA for the CDR3 is TGTGCCAGCAGCTTCCGACAGGGGCGTATTACCGGGGAGCTGTTTTTT. This encodes CASSFRQGRITGELFF.

CDR3 sequence: CASSLGAGETQYF. The CDR3 nucleotides are TGCGCCAGCAGCTTGGGGGCGGGAGAGACCCAGTACTTC. V and J are TRBV5-1 and TRBJ2-5, with D perhaps matching TRBD2 (5 bases). CDR3 size: 13 residues. V dropped 0 bases and J dropped 4 bases, with 7 bases sitting between them. The germline V gene has CDR1 SGHRS and CDR2 YFSETQ.

The rearrangement uses TRBV19 and TRBJ1-4; no firm D call. The germline CDR1 and CDR2 sequences are LNHDA and SQIVND (reference sequence). The CDR3 is 15 residues long. The V end lost 1 base, the J end lost 1 base, and 7 bases lay between the germline ends. CDR3 amino acids: CASSIAGRTNEKLFF. For the CDR3, the DNA is TGTGCCAGTAGTATAGCGGGTCGAACTAATGAAAAACTGTTTTTT.

The chain recombines TRBV7-9 with TRBJ1-3; tentatively, D is TRBD1 (5 bases). Germline CDR1 and CDR2: SEHNR and FQNEAQ (reference sequence). This CDR3 is built from 15 residues. Trimming removed 0 bases from V and 3 bases from J, with 9 bases in between. CDR3 amino acids: CASSLAGVRGNTIYF. The CDR3 region has the DNA TGTGCCAGCAGCTTAGCAGGGGTCCGTGGAAACACCATATATTTT. The variable domain in full, with the rest retrieved from reference TRBV7-9 and TRBJ1-3, is DTGVSQNPRHKITKRGQNVTFRCDPISEHNRLYWYRQTLGQGPEFLTYFQNEAQLEKSRLLSDRFSAERPKGSFSTLEIQRTEQGDSAMYLCASSLAGVRGNTIYFGEGSWLTVV.

The genes are TRBV15 and TRBJ1-4, with D possibly matching TRBD1 (6 bases). Trimming cost V 3 bases and J 5 bases, with 13 bases left between them. Per the germline V gene, CDR1 is LNHNV and CDR2 is YYDKDF (reference sequence). CDR3 size: 15 residues. The CDR3 spells CATSRFGTINEKLFF. In DNA form, the CDR3 reads TGTGCCACCAGCAGGTTCGGGACAATAAATGAAAAACTGTTTTTT.

Note on this clone: Other nucleotide sequences in the sample specify the same CDR3. The V and J genes are TRBV29-1 and TRBJ1-6; 7 nucleotides match TRBD1. This CDR3 has 15 amino acids. V gave up 5 bases and J gave up 0 bases; unmatched junction bases: 4. Germline V gives CDR1 SQVTM, CDR2 ANQGSEA. The CDR3 coding sequence is TGCAGCGTTCGACAGGGAAGCTCCTATAATTCACCCCTCCACTTT. Its protein is CSVRQGSSYNSPLHF.

This rearrangement joins TRBV28 to TRBJ2-3, with D unclear. Germline assignment: CDR1 MDHEN and CDR2 SYDVKM. The CDR3 consists of 11 residues. Between the trimmed V and J ends, which lost 4 bases and 8 bases, there was a span of 7 bases. In DNA form, the CDR3 reads TGTGCCAGCAGTTCCCTTCTTACGCAGTATTTT. This encodes CASSSLLTQYF.

V usage is TRBV28 and J usage is TRBJ2-7; TRBD2 is a possible D gene (6 bases). The CDR3 is made up of 14 amino acids. Germline values: CDR1 MDHEN, CDR2 SYDVKM. V was trimmed by 1 base and J by 4 bases, leaving 11 bases between them. The DNA of the CDR3 is TGTGCCAGCAGTTTATTAGCGGCAACTTACGAGCAGTACTTC. Protein product: CASSLLAATYEQYF.

This clone has only a few counts. V gene TRBV14 combines with J gene TRBJ2-3, with 8 bases fitting TRBD2. V shed 4 bases, J shed 1 base, and the junction held 7 bases outside the gene matches. CDR3 length: 16 residues. Germline V CDR1 and CDR2: SGHDN, FVKESK. The CDR3 sequence is CASSLRTGLGTDTQYF. For the CDR3, the DNA is TGTGCCAGCAGCCTCCGGACGGGACTAGGCACAGATACGCAGTATTTT.

The chain uses TRBV9 and TRBJ1-4; TRBD1 is a possible D gene (5 bases). The germline gives CDR1 SGDLS, CDR2 YYNGEE. V shed 5 bases and J shed 5 bases, with 10 bases lying between them. The CDR3 has 13 residues. The CDR3 loop reads CASRRGDNEKLFF. CDR3 nucleotides: TGTGCCAGCAGGCGGGGGGACAATGAAAAACTGTTTTTT.

This clone has just a few counts. This rearrangement joins TRBV14 to TRBJ1-4; D remains ambiguous. Trimming cost V 7 bases and J 8 bases, with 14 bases left between them. The CDR3 loop spans 13 amino acids. Germline V gene lookup returns CDR1 SGHDN and CDR2 FVKESK. The CDR3 protein is CASKDSYNEKLFF. The CDR3 DNA reads TGTGCCAGCAAAGATAGTTATAACGAAAAACTGTTTTTT.

CDR3 DNA: TGTGCCATCAATTTTGAACAGGGAACTGAAGCTTTCTTT. Protein product: CAINFEQGTEAFF. V usage is TRBV10-3 and J usage is TRBJ1-1, with D possibly being TRBD1 (6 bases). V lost 7 bases and J 5 bases, leaving 14 bases between the germline ends. The CDR3 runs 13 residues. Germline assignment: CDR1 ENHRY and CDR2 SYGVKD.

This clone was observed once. The rearrangement links TRBV5-6 to TRBJ2-5; D perhaps matches TRBD1 (6 bases). The CDR3 loop spans 14 amino acids. Trimming cost V 3 bases and J 5 bases, with 14 bases left between them. The germline gives CDR1 SGHDT, CDR2 YYEEEE. CDR3 sequence (DNA): TGTGCCAGCAGCTCCTCCTACAGGGAGGAGACCCAGTACTTC. Its protein is CASSSSYREETQYF. Complete variable domain (other parts from reference TRBV5-6 and TRBJ2-5): DAGVTQSPTHLIKTRGQQVTLRCSPKSGHDTVSWYQQALGQGPQFIFQYYEEEERQRGNFPDRFSGHQFPNYSSELNVNALLLGDSALYLCASSSSYREETQYFGPGTRLLVL.

The V gene is TRBV25-1, the J gene TRBJ2-6; D may be TRBD2 (5 bases). This CDR3 region has 15 residues. Germline V gene data show CDR1 as MGHDK and CDR2 as SYGVNS. V lost 2 bases, J lost 2 bases, and 7 bases lay in between. CDR3: CASSERGTGANVLTF. As DNA, the CDR3 is TGTGCCAGCAGTGAAAGAGGGACTGGGGCCAACGTCCTGACTTTC. Together with reference TRBV25-1 and TRBJ2-6, the CDR3 gives the full variable domain: EADIYQTPRYLVIGTGKKITLECSQTMGHDKMYWYQQDPGMELHLIHYSYGVNSTEKGDLSSESTVSRIRTEHFPLTLESARPSHTSQYLCASSERGTGANVLTFGAGSRLTVL.

The DNA for the CDR3 is TGTGCCAGCAGCGACCAACGGGGGAGGGTCGGTTCACCCCTCCACTTT. It encodes CASSDQRGRVGSPLHF. V and J are TRBV14 and TRBJ1-6; D is possibly TRBD1 (5 bases). Germline V gene data show CDR1 as SGHDN and CDR2 as FVKESK. The CDR3 runs 16 residues. V dropped 5 bases and J dropped 9 bases, with 20 bases sitting between them.

This chain connects TRBV29-1 to TRBJ1-4, with no clear D. CDR3 length: 13 residues. Trimming took 7 bases from V and 10 from J, leaving 19 bases between them. CDR1 is SQVTM and CDR2 is ANQGSEA in the germline V gene. DNA of the CDR3: TGCAGCGCACCCTTGTTGGTCGGAGGAAAACTGTTTTTT. It yields the protein CSAPLLVGGKLFF.

V usage is TRBV20-1 and J usage is TRBJ2-3; D uncertain. The V gene lost 3 bases and the J gene lost 5 bases, with 6 bases spanning the gap. The CDR3 has 11 amino acids. The germline CDR1 and CDR2 sequences are DFQATT and SNEGSKA (reference sequence). Here the CDR3 reads CSASARDTQYF. The CDR3 coding sequence is TGCAGTGCTAGCGCCAGAGATACGCAGTATTTT.

V is TRBV9 and J is TRBJ2-1, with 9 bases fitting TRBD2. Losses at the gene ends were 0 bases for V and 9 bases for J; bases not matched to a gene: 10. CDR1 and CDR2 (germline): SGDLS, YYNGEE. The CDR3 contains 16 residues. CDR3 protein: CASSVAGTSISIEQFF. The CDR3, as DNA: TGTGCCAGCAGCGTAGCCGGGACTAGCATTTCTATTGAGCAGTTCTTC.

The chain uses TRBV7-2 and TRBJ2-7; 7 bases align to TRBD1. V lost 4 bases, J lost 6 bases, and 12 bases stayed unmatched. The CDR3 sequence is 15 residues long. Germline V CDR1 and CDR2: SGHTA, FQGNSA. The CDR3 sequence is CASSSDREIVSEQYF. The CDR3 region has the DNA TGTGCCAGCAGCTCCGACAGGGAAATCGTTTCCGAGCAGTACTTC.

The chain has TRBV7-9 and TRBJ2-2; a weak D match, TRBD2 (5 bases). This CDR3 is built from 16 residues. Germline assignment: CDR1 SEHNR and CDR2 FQNEAQ (reference sequence). V dropped 4 bases and J dropped 4 bases, with 16 bases sitting between them. CDR3 coding DNA: TGTGCCAGCAGCTCCAAAAGCGGAAAAGTCACCGGGGAGCTGTTTTTT. Translation: CASSSKSGKVTGELFF.

This clone was picked up one time. The chain links TRBV15 to TRBJ2-7, with no clear D. V was trimmed by 1 base and J by 2 bases, leaving 9 bases between them. Germline CDR1 is LNHNV and CDR2 is YYDKDF (reference sequence). This CDR3 spans 14 amino acids. CDR3 region: CATSRARGAYEQYF. The DNA of the CDR3 is TGTGCCACCAGCAGAGCTCGCGGAGCCTACGAGCAGTACTTC. Together with reference TRBV15 and TRBJ2-7, the CDR3 gives the full variable domain: DAMVIQNPRYQVTQFGKPVTLSCSQTLNHNVMYWYQQKSSQAPKLLFHYYDKDFNNEADTPDNFQSRRPNTSFCFLDIRSPGLGDTAMYLCATSRARGAYEQYFGPGTRLTVT.

The chain has TRBV5-1 and TRBJ2-7, with no clear D. The CDR3 has 15 amino acids. Between the trimmed V and J ends, which lost 0 bases and 0 bases, there was a span of 10 bases. In germline, CDR1 is SGHRS, CDR2 YFSETQ. The CDR3 DNA reads as TGCGCCAGCAGCTTGGGCGGTTCCAGCTCCTACGAGCAGTACTTC. Protein product: CASSLGGSSSYEQYF.

The chain links TRBV27 to TRBJ1-5, with D possibly matching TRBD1 (6 bases). Germline CDR1 reads MNHEY; CDR2 reads SMNVEV (reference sequence). V gave up 2 bases and J gave up 4 bases, with 12 bases separating them. The CDR3 is made up of 15 amino acids. DNA of the CDR3: TGTGCCAGCAGTTTACGGGGACACCATAATCAGCCCCAGCATTTT. Translating it yields CASSLRGHHNQPQHF.

This clone has a handful of counts. The CDR3 spells CASSYSVAGGNSPLHF. CDR3 coding DNA: TGTGCCAGCAGTTACTCCGTGGCGGGTGGTAATTCACCCCTCCACTTT. The chain has TRBV6-5 and TRBJ1-6, with D unclear. There are 16 residues in the CDR3. With 0 bases removed from V and 6 bases from J, the gap between germline ends came to 12 bases. CDR1 is MNHEY and CDR2 is SVGAGI in the germline V gene.

The V call is TRBV7-2, the J call TRBJ2-5; 11 nucleotides agree with TRBD2. Germline V gives CDR1 SGHTA, CDR2 FQGNSA. V lost 6 bases and J lost 4; bases outside the gene matches: 10. The CDR3 runs 16 residues. The CDR3, as DNA: TGTGCCAGCAGGCTGCTCGGACTAGCGGGTTTAGAGACCCAGTACTTC. Its translation is CASRLLGLAGLETQYF.

This sequence joins TRBV29-1 and TRBJ2-3; D perhaps matches TRBD1 (5 bases). The CDR3 sequence is 12 residues long. V was pared by 4 bases and J by 4 bases, with 9 bases between. Germline values: CDR1 SQVTM, CDR2 ANQGSEA. CDR3 nucleotide sequence: TGCAGCGTTGGCAGGGTCCCAGATACGCAGTATTTT. Translated: CSVGRVPDTQYF.

The chain joins TRBV5-8 to TRBJ1-5; 7 bases fit TRBD1. CDR1 is SGHTS and CDR2 is YDEGEE in the germline V gene. The CDR3 runs 15 residues. The junction had 12 bases not matched to a gene; V was cut back by 7 bases and J by 5 bases. The CDR3 bases are TGTGCCAGCGGAAGAACCGGGACAGAGTATCAGCCCCAGCATTTT. The encoded protein is CASGRTGTEYQPQHF.